This T cell receptor beta chain was sequenced during a study of cytomegalovirus exposure and HLA in healthy donors. Germline trimming cut 3 bases from V and 8 bases from J; bases unmatched to any gene: 5. Germline V gene data show CDR1 as ENHRY and CDR2 as SYGVKD. This CDR3 comprises 13 residues. A roughly 120-subject validation cohort, separate from the approximately 690-subject first cohort, supplied the donors. Assay used: immunoSEQ multiplex PCR; TCRdb lists only in-frame clones, some missing. The table includes 120,000 or so clones, 85% to 90% detected once. Specimen: PBMCs. The source of this sequence is a woman between 18 and 29 years old in good health and CMV-seronegative. The gene calls are TRBV10-3 and TRBJ1-1, with 8 bases identical to TRBD1. CDR3 protein: CAISDRQGAEAFF. In DNA, the CDR3 is TGTGCCATCAGTGATCGGCAGGGGGCGGAAGCTTTCTTT.